This entry concerns a single T cell receptor beta chain. In this sample, this clonotype turned up a few times. Which antigen it targets is not known. No much larger clone exists at a distance of one base, and base qualities are not known. Naive CD8 T cell libraries were made from roughly 20,000 to 1,000,000 sorted cells using 10%, 30% or 50% of purified RNA. Naive CD8 T cells were FACS-sorted as CD8+CD4-CCR7+CD45RA+ on a BD FACSAria II into RLT Plus buffer. To test detection sensitivity, Jurkat RNA equal to under 13 TCR copies was added to samples of about 19,000-1,100,000 naive CD8 T cells. Enrichment of CD8 T cells was done with RosetteSep CD8+ T Cell Enrichment Cocktail plus Ficoll-Paque, and ACK red cell lysis came afterward. Receptor libraries were prepared by PCR. Sequencing instrument: Illumina HiSeq 4000. Bulk TCR libraries were generated as previously described, with the TCR primers listed in Table S5 used. The Qiagen AllPrep DNA/RNA kit was used to purify total RNA. Before analysis, reads from multiple sequencing runs of the same library were pooled. Processing in the source paper ran as follows. Only reads with exact TCR constant sequence were kept, trimmed to 150 nt, and grouped by their 12-nt molecular barcodes. Reads within each barcode group were sub-clustered using a 15% Levenshtein threshold, and quality-weighted consensus sequences were constructed for each RNA molecule. Non-functional sequences were excluded, and lower-count sequences lying one edit away from another sequence were also excluded. Based on fitting two negative binomial distributions, any barcode sub-cluster with under 20% of the maximum read count was discarded. TCRdb handled the public reads itself, with Q25 trimming in fastp and clone calling in MiXCR, and kept productive beta chains. CDR3 protein sequences are deduplicated, and each keeps its most common genes and DNA. Clone size and V and J calls follow TCRdb, not the original study. Within this sample are approximately 500,000 distinct CDR3 sequences, with over 20% of them counted one time only. Approximately 0.8% of the sample lies in the top ten.

These data originate in a study of molecular identifiers for immune sequencing clone quantification (dated by TCRdb to the late 2010s). For the wider study: For a replicate experiment, RNA from 20,000 or 100,000 naive CD8 T cells was divided into five aliquots, and four of the five aliquots were sequenced. CD8 T cells were used in a methods study to benchmark molecular-identifier clustering-based TCR repertoire sequencing (MIDCIRS) and TCR RNA copy counting.

Overall study outcomes, separate from this receptor: When barcode sub-clustering was left out, chimeric consensus sequences inflated TCR diversity, with chimeras reaching as high as 47%. In CMV-specific effector cells, clones with more than 20 RNA copies accounted for over 97% of molecules, whereas in naive cells such clones accounted for under 1%. Spiked-in Jurkat TCR RNA (around 9 copies' worth), which is not part of the donor repertoire, was contained in the naive libraries. Spiked-in Jurkat TCR RNA equivalent to a single cell was reported to be detectable even among some 910,000 naive CD8 T cells. The sizes of highly expanded clones could end up underestimated when identical TCR molecules share a barcode. Modeling estimated about 3 recovered TCR RNA copies per cell, compared with 8.5 to 10 by digital PCR, which implies about 30% capture efficiency.

From the cysteine through the phenylalanine, the CDR3 covers 14 amino acids. Here the CDR3 DNA is all that survives: 42 bases in frame from base 1. The germline V gene encodes CDR1 SGHKS and CDR2 YYEKEE (reference sequence). The germline V and J ends show losses of 8 bases and 3 bases respectively, and no gene match explains 7 bases of the junction. The receptor was isolated from a human donor in good health. Some libraries in this study had Jurkat cell RNA spiked in. Rearrangement joined TRBV5-5 to TRBJ1-2; 10 central nucleotides agree with TRBD1. The sample was naive CD8+ T cells from blood, with Jurkat cell RNA spiked in. Interpreted using the paper, the cell subset or site label stands for: FACS-sorted CD8+CD4-CCR7+CD45RA+ naive T cells. The CDR3 protein: CASRRGQGDYGYTF. The bases read TGTGCCAGTCGTCGAGGACAGGGGGACTATGGCTACACCTTC. The CDR3, completed at both ends by the reference TRBV5-5 and TRBJ1-2 genes, gives the full variable domain DAGVTQSPTHLIKTRGQQVTLRCSPISGHKSVSWYQQVLGQGPQFIFQYYEKEERGRGNFPDRFSARQFPNYSSELNVNALLLGDSALYLCASRRGQGDYGYTFGSGTRLTVV.